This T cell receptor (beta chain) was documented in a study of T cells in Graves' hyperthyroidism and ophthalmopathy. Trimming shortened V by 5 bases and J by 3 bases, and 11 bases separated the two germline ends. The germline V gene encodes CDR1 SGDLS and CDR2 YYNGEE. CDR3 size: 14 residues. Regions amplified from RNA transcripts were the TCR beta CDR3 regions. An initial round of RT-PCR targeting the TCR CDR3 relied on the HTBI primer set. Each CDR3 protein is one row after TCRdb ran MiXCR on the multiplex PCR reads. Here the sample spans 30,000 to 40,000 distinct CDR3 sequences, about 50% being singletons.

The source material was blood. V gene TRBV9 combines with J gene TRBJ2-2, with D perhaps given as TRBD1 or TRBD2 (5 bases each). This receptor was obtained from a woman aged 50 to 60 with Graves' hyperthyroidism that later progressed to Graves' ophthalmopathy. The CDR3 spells CASSLGVYTGELFF. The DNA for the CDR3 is TGTGCCAGCAGTTTGGGGGTTTACACCGGGGAGCTGTTTTTT.